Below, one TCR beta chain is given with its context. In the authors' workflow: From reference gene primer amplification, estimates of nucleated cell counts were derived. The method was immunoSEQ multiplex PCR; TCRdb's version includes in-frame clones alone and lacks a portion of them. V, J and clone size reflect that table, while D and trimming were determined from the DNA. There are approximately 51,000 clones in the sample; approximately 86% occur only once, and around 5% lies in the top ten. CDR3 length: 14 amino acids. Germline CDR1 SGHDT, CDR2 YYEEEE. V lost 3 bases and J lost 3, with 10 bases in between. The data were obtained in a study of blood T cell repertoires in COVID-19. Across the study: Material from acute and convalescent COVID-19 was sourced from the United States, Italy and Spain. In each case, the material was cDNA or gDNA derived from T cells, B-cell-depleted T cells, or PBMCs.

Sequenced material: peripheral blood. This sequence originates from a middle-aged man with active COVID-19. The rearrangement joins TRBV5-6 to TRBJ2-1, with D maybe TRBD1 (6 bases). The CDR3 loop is CASSYGDIYNEQFF. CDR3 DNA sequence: TGTGCCAGCAGCTATGGGGACATCTACAATGAGCAGTTCTTC.